The 26 T cell receptor beta chains listed next were all sequenced from one sample in a study of cytomegalovirus exposure and HLA in healthy donors. The PCR had 60 Vbeta and 13 Jbeta primers. TCRdb's table, derived via immunoSEQ multiplex PCR, lists solely in-frame clones and lacks some. This sample's table reports 150,000 to 200,000 clones. The sample taken for sequencing was PBMCs. Receptors originate from a man younger than 40 in good health and CMV-seronegative.

The chain carries TRBV5-1 and TRBJ2-7; TRBD2 matches 10 bases. The CDR3 has 15 amino acids. In germline, CDR1 is SGHRS, CDR2 YFSETQ. The junction had 10 bases not matched to a gene; V was cut back by 5 bases and J by 5 bases. The CDR3 sequence is CASRPLAGESDEQYF. For the CDR3, the DNA is TGCGCCAGCAGACCCCTAGCGGGAGAAAGCGACGAGCAGTACTTC.

The rearrangement links TRBV7-2 to TRBJ2-7; 8 nucleotides line up with TRBD1. This CDR3 is built from 15 residues. With V trimmed by 5 bases and J by 0 bases, 6 bases remained unmatched. In germline, CDR1 is SGHTA, CDR2 FQGNSA. DNA for the CDR3: TGTGCCAGCAGCACGCAGGGGGCCCGCTCCTACGAGCAGTACTTC. This codes for CASSTQGARSYEQYF.

The chain couples TRBV5-6 to TRBJ2-4; 10 positions match TRBD2. The CDR3 spans 15 residues. Per the germline V gene, CDR1 is SGHDT and CDR2 is YYEEEE. The trim removed 4 bases at V and 9 bases at J, leaving 10 bases unmatched. The CDR3 loop reads CASSQIAGGSVIQYF. The CDR3 DNA follows: TGTGCCAGCAGCCAAATAGCGGGAGGTAGCGTCATTCAGTACTTC.

The J gene is TRBJ1-4, the V gene TRBV9, with 7 bases fitting TRBD1. Germline assignment: CDR1 SGDLS and CDR2 YYNGEE. CDR3 length: 15 amino acids. With 4 bases clipped from V and 2 bases from J, the junction kept 5 bases outside the gene matches. This CDR3 is CASSTQGVTNEKLFF. DNA of the CDR3: TGTGCCAGCAGCACCCAGGGGGTGACTAATGAAAAACTGTTTTTT.

The V call is TRBV19, the J call TRBJ1-2; 9 bases agree with TRBD1. Germline V gene data show CDR1 as LNHDA and CDR2 as SQIVND (reference sequence). V gave up 5 bases and J gave up 5 bases; unmatched junction bases: 12. The CDR3 length is 16 residues. This CDR3 reads CASSLDLQGATYGYTF. For the CDR3, the DNA is TGTGCCAGTAGTCTCGACCTACAGGGGGCTACTTATGGCTACACCTTC.

The rearrangement links TRBV18 to TRBJ1-5; D is uncertain. CDR1 and CDR2 (germline): KGHSH, LQKENI. V lost 3 bases, J lost 2 bases, and 14 bases lay in between. The CDR3 loop spans 16 amino acids. The CDR3 loop reads CASSPGGSSGNQPQHF. In nucleotides, the CDR3 is TGTGCCAGCTCACCCGGAGGGAGTAGCGGCAATCAGCCCCAGCATTTT.

The chain links TRBV18 to TRBJ2-1; 10 positions agree with TRBD2. Germline values: CDR1 KGHSH, CDR2 LQKENI. This CDR3 spans 17 amino acids. V shed 0 bases and J 4 bases; nucleotides not matched to a gene: 6. CDR3 sequence reads: CASSPPSGRAGYNEQFF. CDR3 DNA sequence: TGTGCCAGCTCACCACCAAGCGGGAGGGCCGGGTACAATGAGCAGTTCTTC.

Comment on this clone: This specimen includes other DNA sequences encoding the same CDR3. V is TRBV14 and J is TRBJ1-2; D unclear. This CDR3 has 12 amino acids. CDR1 SGHDN and CDR2 FVKESK come from the germline V gene. Trimming removed 4 bases at V and 4 bases at J, with 7 bases between. In DNA, the CDR3 is TGTGCCAGCAGCCCTTCAGGCTATGGCTACACCTTC. Its protein is CASSPSGYGYTF.

V gene TRBV23-1 combines with J gene TRBJ1-3; D unclear. TRBV23-1 is noted as an ORF with a role that remains uncertain. CDR3 length: 16 residues. V was trimmed by 6 bases and J by 0 bases, leaving 15 bases between them. DNA for the CDR3: TGCGCCAGCAGCCGGTCCGAGTCATGCTCTGGAAACACCATATATTTT. It is translated as CASSRSESCSGNTIYF.

The rearrangement uses TRBV6-5 and TRBJ1-6, with 8 positions matching TRBD1. CDR1 is MNHEY, CDR2 SVGAGI, per germline. This CDR3 contains 15 residues. V dropped 1 base and J dropped 7; count of bases not matched to a gene: 3. The CDR3 DNA reads TGTGCCAGCAGTTACTGGGACAGGAGGAATTCACCCCTCCACTTT. It encodes CASSYWDRRNSPLHF.

The chain employs TRBV15 and TRBJ1-2, with D possibly matching TRBD1 (5 bases). This CDR3 contains 16 residues. Looked up from germline, CDR1 is LNHNV and CDR2 is YYDKDF (reference sequence). Trimming took off 1 base at V and 0 bases at J, with 12 bases between the two ends. The CDR3 spells CATSRGAGKSNYGYTF. The CDR3 DNA reads as TGTGCCACCAGCAGAGGTGCAGGGAAGTCTAACTATGGCTACACCTTC.

V is TRBV19 and J is TRBJ2-1; D may be TRBD2 (5 bases). Deletions cut 3 bases from V and 6 bases from J, with 9 bases between. CDR3 length: 13 residues. Germline loops: CDR1 LNHDA, CDR2 SQIVND (reference sequence). This CDR3 reads CASSIGGVNEQFF. The CDR3 region has the DNA TGTGCCAGTAGTATTGGAGGCGTCAATGAGCAGTTCTTC. The full variable domain, completed using reference TRBV19 and TRBJ2-1, is DGGITQSPKYLFRKEGQNVTLSCEQNLNHDAMYWYRQDPGQGLRLIYYSQIVNDFQKGDIAEGYSVSREKKESFPLTVTSAQKNPTAFYLCASSIGGVNEQFFGPGTRLTVL.

The rearrangement uses TRBV27 and TRBJ2-7; no firm D call. V lost 0 bases, J lost 4 bases, and 7 bases lay in between. Looked up from germline, CDR1 is MNHEY and CDR2 is SMNVEV (reference sequence). The CDR3 runs to 13 residues. DNA for the CDR3: TGTGCCAGCAGTTTATCGCCCGCGTACGAGCAGTACTTC. Translation: CASSLSPAYEQYF.

The chain recombines TRBV6-6 with TRBJ1-5; D is ambiguous. Looked up from germline, CDR1 is MNHNY and CDR2 is SVGAGI (reference sequence). CDR3 length: 12 residues. The V end lost 8 bases, the J end lost 6 bases, and 11 bases lay between the germline ends. CDR3 DNA: TGTGCCAGCGACGTACAGCCTCAGCCCCAGCATTTT. Translation gives CASDVQPQPQHF.

The chain joins TRBV19 to TRBJ1-5; TRBD1 is a possible D gene (5 bases). The germline V gene encodes CDR1 LNHDA and CDR2 SQIVND (reference sequence). The CDR3 runs to 15 residues. Trimming left V 6 bases short and J 1 base short, with 13 bases between. The DNA of the CDR3 is TGTGCCAGTAGACCCGCGGGGGGAAGCAATCAGCCCCAGCATTTT. This encodes CASRPAGGSNQPQHF.

The chain employs TRBV27 and TRBJ1-2, with TRBD1 matching 11 bases. The germline V gene has CDR1 MNHEY and CDR2 SMNVEV (reference sequence). The CDR3 length is 13 residues. The V segment lost 2 bases and the J segment 7 bases; nucleotides outside the gene matches: 0. The CDR3 sequence: CASSLGTGGGYTF. The DNA of the CDR3 is TGTGCCAGCAGTTTAGGGACAGGGGGTGGCTACACCTTC.

This chain joins TRBV27 and TRBJ1-3; D perhaps matches TRBD1 (6 bases). Trimming left V 2 bases short and J 4 bases short, with 9 bases between. Germline assignment: CDR1 MNHEY and CDR2 SMNVEV (reference sequence). The CDR3 is made up of 14 amino acids. CDR3 DNA sequence: TGTGCCAGCAGTTTAGGACAGTGGGGAAACACCATATATTTT. Translating it yields CASSLGQWGNTIYF.

This chain connects TRBV19 to TRBJ2-3, with D possibly matching TRBD1 (6 bases). From germline, CDR1 is LNHDA and CDR2 SQIVND (reference sequence). Trimming removed 5 bases from V and 2 bases from J, with 11 bases in between. This CDR3 region has 14 residues. The CDR3, as DNA: TGTGCCAGTAGTGTCGACAGGCTCACAGATACGCAGTATTTT. Translated: CASSVDRLTDTQYF.

The chain couples TRBV28 to TRBJ1-4; 8 bases align to TRBD1. V lost 7 bases and J lost 8; bases outside the gene matches: 15. CDR1 MDHEN and CDR2 SYDVKM come from the germline V gene. The CDR3 is made up of 16 amino acids. In DNA form, the CDR3 reads TGTGCCAGCATGGGGGCAGGGGGCGCATTTGGGGAAAAACTGTTTTTT. Its protein is CASMGAGGAFGEKLFF.

The genes are TRBV4-3 and TRBJ1-2; D remains ambiguous. V dropped 0 bases and J dropped 0 bases, with 11 bases sitting between them. The CDR3 is made up of 16 amino acids. The germline gives CDR1 LGHNA, CDR2 YSLEER. The CDR3 here is CASSQEMATSNYGYTF. CDR3 DNA: TGCGCCAGCAGCCAAGAAATGGCAACCTCTAACTATGGCTACACCTTC.

The chain carries TRBV7-8 and TRBJ2-1; 7 bases are a match to TRBD2. The CDR3 runs to 14 residues. Germline CDR1 and CDR2: SGHVS and FQNEAQ. The V gene end was trimmed by 1 base and the J gene end by 6 bases; junction bases not matched to a gene: 3. CDR3 region: CASSLGTSSNEQFF. The CDR3 nucleotides read TGTGCCAGCAGCTTAGGGACTAGTTCCAATGAGCAGTTCTTC.

The rearrangement joins TRBV11-2 to TRBJ1-1; D gene ambiguous. V gave up 7 bases and J gave up 0 bases, with 24 bases separating them. The CDR3 loop spans 18 amino acids. The germline gives CDR1 SGHAT, CDR2 FQNNGV. The CDR3 DNA follows: TGTGCCAGCACCTCTAATCTACAAGGCGGCCGGGTGAACACTGAAGCTTTCTTT. Protein sequence: CASTSNLQGGRVNTEAFF. The full variable domain, with the rest looked up from reference TRBV11-2 and TRBJ1-1, is EAGVAQSPRYKIIEKRQSVAFWCNPISGHATLYWYQQILGQGPKLLIQFQNNGVVDDSQLPKDRFSAERLKGVDSTLKIQPAKLEDSAVYLCASTSNLQGGRVNTEAFFGQGTRLTVV.

This chain uses TRBV5-1 with TRBJ1-5; 9 bases align to TRBD1. The CDR3 consists of 19 residues. The V gene's germline CDR1 is SGHRS and CDR2 YFSETQ. The V and J ends lost 1 base and 8 bases, in that order; junction bases with no gene match: 19. CDR3 bases: TGCGCCAGCAGCTTGCGTCCGCTTATGACGGACAGGGGCCCCAAGCCCCAGCATTTT. Amino acid sequence: CASSLRPLMTDRGPKPQHF.

The chain employs TRBV6-5 and TRBJ1-1; the D is unclear. The V end was cut by 11 bases, the J end by 4 bases, with 17 bases between. Germline assignment: CDR1 MNHEY and CDR2 SVGAGI. The CDR3 runs to 13 residues. The CDR3 sequence is CASRSAGPTEAFF. As DNA, the CDR3 is TGTGCCTCACGTTCGGCAGGCCCCACTGAAGCTTTCTTT.

The rearrangement uses TRBV5-8 and TRBJ2-7; unclear D gene. V was cut by 4 bases and J by 3 bases, with 11 bases left in between. The CDR3 has 13 residues. Germline V gives CDR1 SGHTS, CDR2 YDEGEE. CDR3 amino acids: CASSQPLGYEQYF. For the CDR3, the DNA is TGTGCCAGCAGCCAGCCCCTAGGCTACGAGCAGTACTTC.

V is TRBV5-6 and J is TRBJ2-7, with 8 bases aligning to TRBD2. CDR1 and CDR2 from the germline V gene are SGHDT and YYEEEE. V gave up 5 bases and J gave up 1 base; unmatched junction bases: 2. This CDR3 has 13 residues. The CDR3 region is CASSLAGSYEQYF. CDR3 in DNA: TGTGCCAGCAGTTTAGCGGGGTCCTACGAGCAGTACTTC. Looking up the rest from reference TRBV5-6 and TRBJ2-7 gives the full variable domain: DAGVTQSPTHLIKTRGQQVTLRCSPKSGHDTVSWYQQALGQGPQFIFQYYEEEERQRGNFPDRFSGHQFPNYSSELNVNALLLGDSALYLCASSLAGSYEQYFGPGTRLTVT.